The sequence of this TCR beta chain was determined in a study of radiation and T cells in renal cell carcinoma. The CDR3 sequence is 16 residues long. Trimming stripped 8 bases from V and 2 bases from J, with 19 bases between. Looked up from germline, CDR1 is KGHSH and CDR2 is LQKENI. Findings and limits, study-wide: Intratumoral heterogeneity was not captured in these approximately 1 g regions.

Described treatment: treatment-naive control, cytoreductive nephrectomy. Controls were unirradiated tumors from treatment-naive cytoreductive nephrectomy patients. Notes on this clone: Its specificity is not known.

Assay: immunoSEQ multiplex PCR; the TCRdb copy retains only in-frame clones and omits some. The data hold around 22,000 clones, with roughly 50% observed a single time. The sequencing here drew on tumor tissue, taken from a patient whose treatment was nephrectomy without radiotherapy. The sequence was obtained from a man aged 40-50 years with renal cell carcinoma. The chain joins TRBV18 to TRBJ2-1; D unresolved. The chain's CDR3 is CASTPKRDSAYNEQFF. CDR3 DNA sequence: TGTGCCAGCACTCCAAAGAGAGACTCAGCCTACAATGAGCAGTTCTTC.